This is a list of T cell receptor beta chains from one sample in a study of blood T cell repertoires in COVID-19. Sequencing was performed with immunoSEQ multiplex PCR; in TCRdb, only in-frame clones are kept and a portion is missing. The repertoire has roughly 100,000 clones, approximately 72% of them found once; the top ten carry 15% to 20%. The sequenced sample consisted of peripheral blood. The receptors shown here come from a woman in her sixties or seventies with acute or convalescent COVID-19. Both conserved end residues are part of each CDR3. Each record gives: J gene, D gene, clone size, V gene, CDR3 protein, CDR3 DNA. D genes are given only for firm matches. Clone size is shown for a subset of rows, as once, few, many or a class of expanded clone.

j_call: TRBJ1-1
d_call: -
clone_size: -
v_call: TRBV6-5
cdr3_aa: CASSPPGEGTEAFF
cdr3_nt: TGTGCCAGCAGTCCCCCGGGGGAAGGCACTGAAGCTTTCTTT

j_call: TRBJ1-3
d_call: TRBD1
clone_size: -
v_call: TRBV9
cdr3_aa: CASSPRAGGENTIYF
cdr3_nt: TGTGCCAGCAGCCCCAGGGCAGGGGGCGAAAACACCATATATTTT

j_call: TRBJ2-5
d_call: -
clone_size: -
v_call: TRBV5-6
cdr3_aa: CASSLFTRGGETQYF
cdr3_nt: TGTGCCAGCAGCTTGTTTACCAGGGGTGGAGAGACCCAGTACTTC

j_call: TRBJ1-5
d_call: TRBD1
clone_size: few
v_call: TRBV2
cdr3_aa: CASIRDRNNQPQHF
cdr3_nt: TGTGCCAGCATTCGGGACAGGAACAATCAGCCCCAGCATTTT

j_call: TRBJ1-2
d_call: -
clone_size: -
v_call: TRBV20-1
cdr3_aa: CSAIINYGYTF
cdr3_nt: TGCAGTGCTATCATTAACTATGGCTACACCTTC

j_call: TRBJ1-2
d_call: TRBD1
clone_size: -
v_call: TRBV27
cdr3_aa: CASSRWTGDGYTF
cdr3_nt: TGTGCCAGCAGTCGTTGGACAGGGGATGGCTACACCTTC

j_call: TRBJ2-7
d_call: TRBD1
clone_size: -
v_call: TRBV7-2
cdr3_aa: CASSLAGTGGLASSYEQYF
cdr3_nt: TGTGCCAGCAGCTTAGCCGGGACAGGGGGCCTTGCAAGCTCCTACGAGCAGTACTTC

j_call: TRBJ1-3
d_call: -
clone_size: -
v_call: TRBV7-2
cdr3_aa: CASSLAGTPGNTIYF
cdr3_nt: TGTGCCAGCAGCTTAGCCGGGACACCGGGAAACACCATATATTTT

j_call: TRBJ1-2
d_call: TRBD1
clone_size: -
v_call: TRBV9
cdr3_aa: CASSPGPGQDYGYTF
cdr3_nt: TGTGCCAGCAGCCCGGGACCGGGACAGGATTATGGCTACACCTTC

j_call: TRBJ1-1
d_call: TRBD1
clone_size: -
v_call: TRBV27
cdr3_aa: CASKDRARTEAFF
cdr3_nt: TGTGCCAGCAAAGACAGGGCGAGGACTGAAGCTTTCTTT